This T cell receptor (beta chain) was obtained from a study of blood T cell repertoires in COVID-19. Study context: PBMCs, B-cell-depleted T cells, or T cells provided the cDNA or gDNA that made up the material.

Original methodology: Amplification of reference gene primers was used by the study to estimate nucleated cell counts. The method was immunoSEQ multiplex PCR; TCRdb's version includes in-frame clones alone and lacks a portion of them. V and J calls and clone size are as listed in that table; D and trimming were resolved from the DNA. The data contain roughly 130,000 clones, 80% to 90% of them singletons. Enrolled through a virtual design, the participants were between 18 and 89 years of age and came from some 26 US areas. J lost 7 bases, V lost 0 bases, and 6 bases had no gene match. This CDR3 is built from 16 residues. The germline CDR1 and CDR2 sequences are LGHDT and YNNKEL (reference sequence).

This clonotype was obtained from a woman in her fifties or sixties who had recovered from COVID-19. The sequencing input was PBMCs or T cells enriched from blood (not recorded which). This rearrangement joins TRBV3-1 (or the pseudogene TRBV3-2) to TRBJ1-4; TRBD1 aligns across 9 bases. CDR3 DNA: TGTGCCAGCAGCCAAGAGGGAACAGGGGGCGCTGAAAAACTGTTTTTT. The encoded protein is CASSQEGTGGAEKLFF.